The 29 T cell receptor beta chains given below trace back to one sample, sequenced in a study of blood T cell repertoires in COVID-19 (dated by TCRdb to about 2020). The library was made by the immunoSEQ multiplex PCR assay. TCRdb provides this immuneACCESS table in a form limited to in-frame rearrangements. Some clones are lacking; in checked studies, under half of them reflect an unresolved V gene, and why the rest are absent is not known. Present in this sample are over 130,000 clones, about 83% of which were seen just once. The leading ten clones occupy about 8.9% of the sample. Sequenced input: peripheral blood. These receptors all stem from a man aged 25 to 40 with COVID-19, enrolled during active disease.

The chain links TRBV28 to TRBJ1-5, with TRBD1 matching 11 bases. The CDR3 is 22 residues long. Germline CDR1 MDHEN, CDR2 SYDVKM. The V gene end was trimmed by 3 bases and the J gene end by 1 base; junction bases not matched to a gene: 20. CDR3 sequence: CASSFVLLAGQGVFGSNQPQHF. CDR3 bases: TGTGCCAGCAGTTTTGTTTTGTTAGCGGGACAGGGGGTATTTGGGAGCAATCAGCCCCAGCATTTT.

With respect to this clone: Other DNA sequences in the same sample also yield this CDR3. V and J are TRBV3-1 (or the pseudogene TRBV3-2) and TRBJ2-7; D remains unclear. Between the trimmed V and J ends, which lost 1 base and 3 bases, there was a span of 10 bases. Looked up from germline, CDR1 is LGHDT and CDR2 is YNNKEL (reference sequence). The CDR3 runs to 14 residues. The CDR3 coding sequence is TGTGCCAGCAGCCAAGCAGGTTCCAACTACGAGCAGTACTTC. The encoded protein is CASSQAGSNYEQYF.

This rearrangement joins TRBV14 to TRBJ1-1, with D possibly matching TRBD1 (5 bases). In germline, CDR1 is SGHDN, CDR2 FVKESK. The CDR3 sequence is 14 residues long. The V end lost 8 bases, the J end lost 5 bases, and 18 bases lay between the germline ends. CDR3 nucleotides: TGTGCCAGCTCCTCGTTGGGAGGGGAGACTGAAGCTTTCTTT. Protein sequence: CASSSLGGETEAFF.

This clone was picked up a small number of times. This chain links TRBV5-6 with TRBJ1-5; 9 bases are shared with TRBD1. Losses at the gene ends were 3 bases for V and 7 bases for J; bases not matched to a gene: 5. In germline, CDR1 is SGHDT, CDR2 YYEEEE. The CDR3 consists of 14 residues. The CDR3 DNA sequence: TGTGCCAGCAGCTGGGGACAGGGAAGGCAGCCCCAGCATTTT. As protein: CASSWGQGRQPQHF.

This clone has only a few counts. The CDR3 loop is CASKREGQGAAGELFF. The CDR3 DNA sequence: TGTGCCAGCAAACGAGAGGGACAGGGGGCCGCCGGGGAGCTGTTTTTT. This chain uses TRBV5-4 with TRBJ2-2; TRBD1 matches at 12 bases. The length of the CDR3 is 16 residues. Trimming at V came to 6 bases and at J to 6 bases, leaving 9 bases not matched to a gene. CDR1 and CDR2 (germline): SGHNT, YYREEE (reference sequence). Looking up the rest from reference TRBV5-4 and TRBJ2-2 gives the full variable domain: ETGVTQSPTHLIKTRGQQVTLRCSSQSGHNTVSWYQQALGQGPQFIFQYYREEENGRGNFPPRFSGLQFPNYSSELNVNALELDDSALYLCASKREGQGAAGELFFGEGSRLTVL.

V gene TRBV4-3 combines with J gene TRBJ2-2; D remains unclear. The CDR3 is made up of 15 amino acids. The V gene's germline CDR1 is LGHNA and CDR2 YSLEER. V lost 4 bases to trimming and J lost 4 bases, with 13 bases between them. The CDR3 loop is CASSPRNTVTGELFF. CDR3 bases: TGCGCCAGCAGCCCGAGGAACACGGTCACCGGGGAGCTGTTTTTT.

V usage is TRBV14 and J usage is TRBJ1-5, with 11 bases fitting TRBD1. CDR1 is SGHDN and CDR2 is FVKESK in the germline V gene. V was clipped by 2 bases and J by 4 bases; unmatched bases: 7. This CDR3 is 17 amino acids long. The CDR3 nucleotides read TGTGCCAGCAGCCAAACCGGGACAGGGGGGAGGAATCAGCCCCAGCATTTT. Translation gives CASSQTGTGGRNQPQHF.

The CDR3 is CSVAGQGLYGYTF. The CDR3 DNA follows: TGCAGCGTGGCTGGACAGGGTTTGTATGGCTACACCTTC. The chain couples TRBV29-1 to TRBJ1-2, with 8 bases lining up with TRBD1. This CDR3 region has 13 residues. CDR1 and CDR2 from the germline V gene are SQVTM and ANQGSEA. With V trimmed by 6 bases and J by 5 bases, 8 bases remained unmatched. The full variable domain, its missing parts supplied by reference TRBV29-1 and TRBJ1-2, is SAVISQKPSRDICQRGTSLTIQCQVDSQVTMMFWYRQQPGQSLTLIATANQGSEATYESGFVIDKFPISRPNLTFSTLTVSNMSPEDSSIYLCSVAGQGLYGYTFGSGTRLTVV.

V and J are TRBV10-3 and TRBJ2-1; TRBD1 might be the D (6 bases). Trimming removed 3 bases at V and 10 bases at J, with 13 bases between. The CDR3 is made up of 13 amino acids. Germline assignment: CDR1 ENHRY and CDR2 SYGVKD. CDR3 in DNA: TGTGCCATCAGTGAAGCAACAGGGAGCGAGCAGTTCTTC. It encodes CAISEATGSEQFF.

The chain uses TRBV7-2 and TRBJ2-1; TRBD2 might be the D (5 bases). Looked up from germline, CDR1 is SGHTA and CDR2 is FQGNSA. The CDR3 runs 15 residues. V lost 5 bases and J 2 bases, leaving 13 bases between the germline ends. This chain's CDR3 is CASSGRSGTYNEQFF. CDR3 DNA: TGTGCCAGCAGCGGAAGATCCGGGACCTACAATGAGCAGTTCTTC.

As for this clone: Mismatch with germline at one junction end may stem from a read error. The CDR3 spells CASSLAGGNTDTQYF. The CDR3 DNA follows: TGTGCCAGCAGCCTAGCGGGAGGGAACACAGATACGCAGTATTTT. V gene TRBV7-2 combines with J gene TRBJ2-3; 12 bases align to TRBD2. Germline CDR1 and CDR2: SGHTA and FQGNSA. The CDR3 consists of 15 residues.

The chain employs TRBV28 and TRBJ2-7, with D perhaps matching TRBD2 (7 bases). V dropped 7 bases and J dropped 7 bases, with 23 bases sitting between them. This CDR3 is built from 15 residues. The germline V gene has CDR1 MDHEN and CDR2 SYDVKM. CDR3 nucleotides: TGTGCCAGCACGGGCGGGGGACAAGGAACGGGGGAGCAGTACTTC. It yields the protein CASTGGGQGTGEQYF.

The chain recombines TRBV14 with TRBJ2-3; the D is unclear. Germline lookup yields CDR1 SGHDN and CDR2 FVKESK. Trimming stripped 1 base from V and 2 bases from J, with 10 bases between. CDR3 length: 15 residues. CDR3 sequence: CASSQAWPYTDTQYF. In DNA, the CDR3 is TGTGCCAGCAGCCAAGCCTGGCCTTACACAGATACGCAGTATTTT.

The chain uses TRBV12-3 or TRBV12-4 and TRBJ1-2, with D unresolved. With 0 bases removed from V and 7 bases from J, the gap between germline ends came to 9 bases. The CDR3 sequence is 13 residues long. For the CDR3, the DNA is TGTGCCAGCAGTTTAGCCGGGTCTAGTGGCTACACCTTC. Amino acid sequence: CASSLAGSSGYTF.

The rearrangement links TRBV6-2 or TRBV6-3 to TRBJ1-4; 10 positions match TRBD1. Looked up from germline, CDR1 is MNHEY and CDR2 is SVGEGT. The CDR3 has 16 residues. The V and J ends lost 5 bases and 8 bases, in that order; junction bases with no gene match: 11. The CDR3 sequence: CASSQQSTGGGEKLFF. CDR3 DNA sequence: TGTGCCAGCAGTCAACAATCGACAGGGGGCGGCGAAAAACTGTTTTTT.

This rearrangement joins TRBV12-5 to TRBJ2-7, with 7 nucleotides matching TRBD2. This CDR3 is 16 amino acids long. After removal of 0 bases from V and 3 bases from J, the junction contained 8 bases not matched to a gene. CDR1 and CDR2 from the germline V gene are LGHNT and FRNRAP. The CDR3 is CASGLVVAGAIYEQYF. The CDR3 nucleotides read TGTGCTAGTGGTTTGGTAGTAGCGGGTGCCATCTACGAGCAGTACTTC.

The DNA for the CDR3 is TGTGCCAGCATCCAGACCGGGACTGGCATCTACGAGCAGTACTTC. Its protein product is CASIQTGTGIYEQYF. J is TRBJ2-7 and V is TRBV5-4; maybe TRBD2 (6 bases). The germline V gene encodes CDR1 SGHNT and CDR2 YYREEE (reference sequence). Trimming shortened V by 6 bases and J by 3 bases, and 19 bases separated the two germline ends. The CDR3 has 15 residues.

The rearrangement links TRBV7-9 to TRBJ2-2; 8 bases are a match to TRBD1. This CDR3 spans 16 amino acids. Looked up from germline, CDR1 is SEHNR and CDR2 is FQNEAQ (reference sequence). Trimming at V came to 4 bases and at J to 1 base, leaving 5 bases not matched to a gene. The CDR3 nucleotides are TGTGCCAGCAGCTCTCTACAGGGGGGGAACACCGGGGAGCTGTTTTTT. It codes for CASSSLQGGNTGELFF.

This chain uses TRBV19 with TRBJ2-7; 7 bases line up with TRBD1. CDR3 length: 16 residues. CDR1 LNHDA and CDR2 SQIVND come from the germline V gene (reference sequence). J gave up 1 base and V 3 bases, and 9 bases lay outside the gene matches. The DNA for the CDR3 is TGTGCCAGTAGTATGAAAACCGGGACAGCTTCCTACGAGCAGTACTTC. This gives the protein CASSMKTGTASYEQYF.

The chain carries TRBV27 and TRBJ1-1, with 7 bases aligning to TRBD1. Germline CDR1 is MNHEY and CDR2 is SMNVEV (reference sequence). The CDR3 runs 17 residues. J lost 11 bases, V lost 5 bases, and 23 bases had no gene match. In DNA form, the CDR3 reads TGTGCCAGCAGTCCCGCCGGGTCGCGGCAGGGGGTGGCCGGGGCTTTCTTT. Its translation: CASSPAGSRQGVAGAFF.

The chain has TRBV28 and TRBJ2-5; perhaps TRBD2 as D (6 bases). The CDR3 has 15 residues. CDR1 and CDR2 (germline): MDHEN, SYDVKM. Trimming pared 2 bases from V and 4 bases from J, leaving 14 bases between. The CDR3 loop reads CASSLRDSEAETQYF. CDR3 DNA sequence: TGTGCCAGCAGTTTACGGGACTCCGAAGCAGAGACCCAGTACTTC.

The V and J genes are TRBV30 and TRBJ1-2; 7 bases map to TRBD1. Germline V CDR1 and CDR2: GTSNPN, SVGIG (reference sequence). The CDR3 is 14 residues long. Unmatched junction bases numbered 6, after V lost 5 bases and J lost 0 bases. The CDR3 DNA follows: TGTGCCTGGGACCGGACAGGATCTAACTATGGCTACACCTTC. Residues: CAWDRTGSNYGYTF.

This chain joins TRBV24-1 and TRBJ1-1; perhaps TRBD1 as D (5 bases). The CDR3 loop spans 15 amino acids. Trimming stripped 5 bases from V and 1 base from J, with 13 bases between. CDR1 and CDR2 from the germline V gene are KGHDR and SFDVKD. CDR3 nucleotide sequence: TGTGCCACCAGTGCCTCTGGACAAACGAACACTGAAGCTTTCTTT. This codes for CATSASGQTNTEAFF.

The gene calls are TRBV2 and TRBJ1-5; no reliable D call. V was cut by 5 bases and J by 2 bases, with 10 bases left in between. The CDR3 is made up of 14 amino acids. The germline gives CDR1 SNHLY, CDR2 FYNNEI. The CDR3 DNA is TGTGCCAGCAGTTTCGAGTCGGGCAATCAGCCCCAGCATTTT. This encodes CASSFESGNQPQHF.

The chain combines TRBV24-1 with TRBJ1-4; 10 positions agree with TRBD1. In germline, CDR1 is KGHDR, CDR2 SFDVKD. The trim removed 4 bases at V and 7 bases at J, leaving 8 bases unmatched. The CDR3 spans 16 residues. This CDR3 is CATSDSQTGGPEKLFF. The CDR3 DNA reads TGTGCCACCAGTGACAGCCAGACAGGGGGCCCTGAAAAACTGTTTTTT.

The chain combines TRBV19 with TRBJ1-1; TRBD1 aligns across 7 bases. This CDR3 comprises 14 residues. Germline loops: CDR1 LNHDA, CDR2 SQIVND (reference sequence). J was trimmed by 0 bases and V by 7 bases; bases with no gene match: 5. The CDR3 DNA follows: TGTGCCAGTAAGGGGGCGGGGCTGAACACTGAAGCTTTCTTT. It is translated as CASKGAGLNTEAFF.

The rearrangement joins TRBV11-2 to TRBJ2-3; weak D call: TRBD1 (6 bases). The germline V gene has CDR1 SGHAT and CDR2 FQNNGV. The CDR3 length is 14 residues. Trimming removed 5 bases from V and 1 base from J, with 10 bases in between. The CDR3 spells CASSPGHRTDTQYF. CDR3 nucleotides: TGTGCCAGCAGCCCGGGACACCGCACAGATACGCAGTATTTT.

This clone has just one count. The chain's CDR3 is CASSSGGAAGEQFF. CDR3 DNA: TGTGCCAGTAGTTCGGGCGGGGCGGCGGGTGAGCAGTTCTTC. The chain has TRBV19 and TRBJ2-1; perhaps TRBD2 as D (6 bases). Looked up from germline, CDR1 is LNHDA and CDR2 is SQIVND (reference sequence). There are 14 residues in the CDR3. Trimming took off 5 bases at V and 9 bases at J, with 17 bases between the two ends.

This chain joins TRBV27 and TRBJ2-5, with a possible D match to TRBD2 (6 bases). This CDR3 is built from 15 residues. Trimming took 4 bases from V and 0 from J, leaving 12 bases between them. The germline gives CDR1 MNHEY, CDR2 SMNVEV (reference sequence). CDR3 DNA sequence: TGTGCCAGCAGTTCGAATAGCGGAGACCAAGAGACCCAGTACTTC. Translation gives CASSSNSGDQETQYF.